The rows below give T cell receptor beta chains drawn from one sample of a study of control samples from healthy donors and cancer patients. Repertoires were generated with immunoSEQ multiplex PCR, while TCRdb's copy carries only in-frame clones and drops some. This table holds over 100,000 clones, 92% found once. The sequenced sample consisted of blood. The source of these receptors is a man between 18 and 35 years old in good health. Each CDR3 is given with its conserved first and last residue.

j_call v_call cdr3_aa
TRBJ2-1 TRBV4-1 CASSRYLSSYNEQFF
TRBJ2-7 TRBV11-1 CASSLEGELEQYF
TRBJ2-1 TRBV7-9 CASSPRNNEQFF
TRBJ2-1 TRBV11-2 CASSFGLAGGVEQFF
TRBJ1-1 TRBV11-1 CASSSLLETEAFF
TRBJ1-1 TRBV27 CASSTRTGLNTEAFF
TRBJ2-6 TRBV5-4 CASSLDSSGANVLTF
TRBJ2-6 TRBV6-4 CASSGTGGAGANVLTF
TRBJ2-5 TRBV7-9 CASSLSDVGGQETQYF
TRBJ2-5 TRBV12-3/TRBV12-4 CASSPSGQETQYF
TRBJ1-5 TRBV6-5 CASSYNYYPDQPQHF
TRBJ2-5 TRBV11-3 CASSRRERHETQYF
TRBJ1-1 TRBV12-5 CANRTNEAFF
TRBJ2-7 TRBV7-9 CASSPLSSYEQYF
TRBJ1-1 TRBV27 CASSLRSQGANTEAFF
TRBJ1-1 TRBV6-4 CASSLTGNTEAFF
TRBJ2-1 TRBV27 CASSLDLKSQGYNEQFF
TRBJ2-3 TRBV10-2 CASSSSFGGGESDTQYF
TRBJ1-2 TRBV6-1 CASSEAPVSHYGYTF
TRBJ1-2 TRBV7-3 CASSSRGGADGYTF
TRBJ2-5 TRBV7-3 CASSVGLAARETQYF
TRBJ1-2 TRBV19 CASSITGARYGYTF
TRBJ1-4 TRBV6-1 CASSERYSVLGLKNEKLFF
TRBJ1-1 TRBV14 CASSPNFRGQMRNTEAFF
TRBJ2-5 TRBV11-3 CASSPGSETQYF
TRBJ2-3 TRBV20-1 CSASGLAGIDTQYF
TRBJ1-1 TRBV18 CASSPLNTEAFF
TRBJ2-7 TRBV11-2 CASSPRAYEQYF
TRBJ1-5 TRBV19 CASSIGPARGDQPQHF
TRBJ1-6 TRBV7-3 CASSQGTENSPLHF
TRBJ2-1 TRBV5-1 CASSLVWRRGQGNEQFF
TRBJ2-5 TRBV5-4 CASSLGEETQYF
TRBJ2-5 TRBV7-2 CASSLAGSPGKTQYF
TRBJ2-1 TRBV23-1 CASSHRAGMNNEQFF
TRBJ2-1 TRBV5-1 CASSFRGPYNEQFF
TRBJ2-3 TRBV30 CAGVSTDTQYF
TRBJ2-5 TRBV5-4 CASSPTGQGQETQYF
TRBJ2-1 TRBV2 CASVPRLGVYNEQFF
TRBJ1-1 TRBV2 CASRVGRGSLYTEAFF
TRBJ1-2 TRBV3-1/TRBV3-2 CASSQGTGGFGYTF
TRBJ2-1 TRBV18 CASSPRLNEQFF
TRBJ1-2 TRBV6-5 CASSYSYAQLYGYTF
TRBJ1-4 TRBV7-2 CASSFYPGEGEKLFF
TRBJ1-1 TRBV4-1 CASSQVVQGKAEAFF
TRBJ2-3 TRBV27 CASSSAPGKGDTQYF
TRBJ1-5 TRBV7-2 CASSLQGVQPQHF
TRBJ2-5 TRBV6-5 CASNDRDRVETQYF
TRBJ1-1 TRBV29-1 CSAPVGTEAFF
TRBJ1-5 TRBV18 CASSPRVEVFQPQHF
TRBJ2-1 TRBV5-1 CASRGLAAAPYNEQFF
TRBJ2-3 TRBV19 CASSIRPGDTQYF
TRBJ1-1 TRBV6-5 CASRFRQGWGSGAFF
TRBJ1-2 TRBV4-1 CASSQQTGGGYGYTF
TRBJ2-7 TRBV9 CASSVDGTGTLGEQYF
TRBJ2-4 TRBV2 CASSGNFIQYF
TRBJ2-5 TRBV3-1/TRBV3-2 CASSHLGQGYKLQETQYF
TRBJ2-3 TRBV9 CASSVSGVLDTQYF
TRBJ2-1 TRBV29-1 CSVVPYMGQGAYNEQFF
TRBJ2-1 TRBV4-1 CASSQGSGQGNYNEQFF